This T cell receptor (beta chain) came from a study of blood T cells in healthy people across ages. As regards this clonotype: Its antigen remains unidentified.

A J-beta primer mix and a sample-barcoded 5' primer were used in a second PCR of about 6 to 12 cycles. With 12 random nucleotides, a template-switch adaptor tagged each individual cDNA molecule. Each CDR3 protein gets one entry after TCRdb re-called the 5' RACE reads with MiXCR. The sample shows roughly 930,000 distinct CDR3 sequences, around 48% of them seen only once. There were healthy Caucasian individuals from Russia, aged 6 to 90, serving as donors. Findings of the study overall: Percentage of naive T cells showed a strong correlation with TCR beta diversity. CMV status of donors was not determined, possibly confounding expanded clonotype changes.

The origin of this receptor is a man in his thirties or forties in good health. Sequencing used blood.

CDR3 DNA: TGCGCCAGCAGCCAGGCTTCAGGGATTAACTATGGCTACACCTTC. As protein: CASSQASGINYGYTF. J is TRBJ1-2 and V is TRBV4-1; tentatively, D is TRBD1 (5 bases). With 3 bases removed from V and 1 base from J, the gap between germline ends came to 12 bases. This CDR3 region has 15 residues. CDR1 and CDR2 from the germline V gene are MGHRA and YSYEKL.